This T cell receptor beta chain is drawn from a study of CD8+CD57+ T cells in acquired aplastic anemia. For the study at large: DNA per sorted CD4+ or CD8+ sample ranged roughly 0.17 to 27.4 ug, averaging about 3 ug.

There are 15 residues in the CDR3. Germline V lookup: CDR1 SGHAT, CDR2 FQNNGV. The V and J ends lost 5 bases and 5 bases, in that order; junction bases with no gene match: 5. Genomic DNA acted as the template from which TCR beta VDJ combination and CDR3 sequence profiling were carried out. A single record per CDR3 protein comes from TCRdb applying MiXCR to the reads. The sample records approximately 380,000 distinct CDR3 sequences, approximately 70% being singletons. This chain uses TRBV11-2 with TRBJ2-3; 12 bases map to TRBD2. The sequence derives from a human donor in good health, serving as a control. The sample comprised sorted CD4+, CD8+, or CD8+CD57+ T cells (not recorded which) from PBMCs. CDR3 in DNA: TGTGCCAGCAGCATCCTAGCGGGGGGGGTAGATACGCAGTATTTT. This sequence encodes CASSILAGGVDTQYF.